A selection of T cell receptor beta chains follows, all from one sample in a study of T cell repertoires in cytomegalovirus infection. Via MiXCR, TCRdb re-called the reads, giving one row per CDR3 protein. The data show around 300,000 distinct CDR3 sequences, 22% seen once. Antigen specificity for these receptors is unknown. The sequences come from cultured PBMCs, collected from culture after CMV antigen stimulation. These receptors were taken from a human donor in good health (CMV status not recorded). Some clones in this sample may be carry-over from other donors' samples. Each CDR3 is given with its conserved first and last residue. The order of the fields is CDR3 protein, CDR3 DNA, D gene, V gene, clone size, J gene. A D gene is named only where the DNA matches it firmly. The listing skips clone size in some rows; elsewhere it reads once, few, many or a size class.

CASSGRTGGNTIYF | TGTGCCAGCAGTGGACGGACAGGGGGGAACACCATATATTTT | TRBD1 | TRBV6-5 | few | TRBJ1-3
CASSGSLDEQYF | TGTGCCAGCAGCGGGTCCCTCGACGAGCAGTACTTC | NA | TRBV27 | NA | TRBJ2-7
CASSTGGLAGRNEQFF | TGTGCCAGCAGCACTGGCGGACTAGCGGGAAGGAATGAGCAGTTCTTC | TRBD2 | TRBV11-3 | NA | TRBJ2-1
CASSLDPGAGGNTIYF | TGTGCCAGCAGCTTAGACCCGGGGGCAGGTGGAAACACCATATATTTT | NA | TRBV7-8 | NA | TRBJ1-3
CASSVGAGLTGELFF | TGTGCCAGCAGCGTAGGAGCGGGTTTAACCGGGGAGCTGTTTTTT | NA | TRBV9 | NA | TRBJ2-2
CASSSQRDRNTQYF | TGTGCCAGCAGCTCTCAGCGGGACCGGAATACGCAGTATTTT | TRBD2 | TRBV7-6 | NA | TRBJ2-3
CASSFSLGAGRPYEQYF | TGTGCCAGCAGTTTTTCCCTCGGAGCGGGGCGACCTTACGAGCAGTACTTC | TRBD2 | TRBV12-3/TRBV12-4 | many | TRBJ2-7
CATSREPNEQFF | TGTGCCACCAGCAGAGAGCCCAATGAGCAGTTCTTC | NA | TRBV15 | NA | TRBJ2-1
CASSAHGLAGGVSDTQYF | TGTGCCAGCAGCGCGCATGGACTAGCGGGAGGTGTATCAGATACGCAGTATTTT | TRBD2 | TRBV7-2 | many | TRBJ2-3
CASSLGSNTGELFF | TGTGCCAGCAGCTTAGGCTCGAACACCGGGGAGCTGTTTTTT | NA | TRBV7-2 | many | TRBJ2-2
CASSFTRGGTEAFF | TGTGCCAGCAGCTTTACCCGAGGGGGCACTGAAGCTTTCTTT | NA | TRBV7-9 | few | TRBJ1-1
CASSYTGTSGEQYF | TGTGCCAGCAGCTATACCGGGACTAGCGGCGAGCAGTACTTC | TRBD2 | TRBV4-2 | few | TRBJ2-7
CASSYSGSANTGELFF | TGCGCCAGCAGCTACTCTGGATCTGCCAACACCGGGGAGCTGTTTTTT | NA | TRBV5-1 | NA | TRBJ2-2
CASSWTSSPYEQYF | TGTGCCAGCAGCTGGACTAGCAGCCCCTACGAGCAGTACTTC | TRBD2 | TRBV6-1 | NA | TRBJ2-7
CASSSRQGAHQAFF | TGTGCCAGCAGTTCAAGACAGGGGGCGCATCAAGCTTTCTTT | TRBD1 | TRBV12-3/TRBV12-4 | many | TRBJ1-1
CASSEAHGNIQYF | TGTGCCAGCAGTGAAGCGCACGGGAACATTCAGTACTTC | NA | TRBV2 | NA | TRBJ2-4
CASSPSSKIMGGYTF | TGTGCCAGCAGCCCCTCCTCCAAGATTATGGGGGGCTACACCTTC | NA | TRBV7-9 | few | TRBJ1-2
CSARPGEWDNEQFF | TGCAGTGCCCGCCCGGGAGAATGGGACAATGAGCAGTTCTTC | NA | TRBV20-1 | NA | TRBJ2-1
CASSLVGQGAQGYGYTF | TGTGCCAGCAGCTTAGTAGGACAGGGGGCGCAGGGCTATGGCTACACCTTC | TRBD1 | TRBV7-2 | many | TRBJ1-2
CASSEAGSGANVLTF | TGTGCCAGCAGTGAAGCAGGGTCTGGGGCCAACGTCCTGACTTTC | NA | TRBV6-1 | NA | TRBJ2-6
CASSGVGAYQETQYF | TGCGCCAGCAGCGGAGTTGGGGCCTACCAAGAGACCCAGTACTTC | NA | TRBV5-1 | many | TRBJ2-5
CASSSPGGGEDNEQFF | TGTGCCAGCAGCTCCCCGGGGGGGGGAGAAGACAATGAGCAGTTCTTC | TRBD2 | TRBV11-2 | many | TRBJ2-1
CASSPAGQGGNEQFF | TGCGCCAGCAGCCCCGCGGGACAGGGGGGCAATGAGCAGTTCTTC | TRBD1 | TRBV4-1 | NA | TRBJ2-1
CASSYSGGFNEQFF | TGTGCCAGCAGTTACAGTGGGGGCTTCAATGAGCAGTTCTTC | NA | TRBV6-6 | NA | TRBJ2-1
CASSPFGRESGELFF | TGTGCCAGCAGCCCCTTCGGCAGGGAGTCTGGAGAGCTGTTTTTT | NA | TRBV7-2 | NA | TRBJ2-2
CASSPFGQGDSNQPQHF | TGTGCCAGCAGTCCATTCGGACAGGGGGATAGCAATCAGCCCCAGCATTTT | TRBD1 | TRBV28 | NA | TRBJ1-5
CASSLSRTVPMLFF | TGTGCCAGCAGCTTGTCGAGGACAGTCCCAATGTTGTTTTTT | NA | TRBV7-8 | many | TRBJ1-4
CASSIQLRLAGSYNEQFF | TGTGCCAGCAGTATCCAACTGCGACTAGCGGGTTCCTACAATGAGCAGTTCTTC | TRBD2 | TRBV27 | NA | TRBJ2-1
CASSLARNSSTFF | TGTGCCAGCAGCTTAGCCCGGAACAGTTCTACTTTCTTT | NA | TRBV7-9 | many | TRBJ1-1
CASSSQGSSDTQYF | TGTGCCAGCAGCTCACAGGGTTCGTCAGATACGCAGTATTTT | NA | TRBV5-4 | few | TRBJ2-3
CASSQDLRASVDTQYF | TGCGCCAGCAGCCAAGATTTAAGGGCCAGCGTCGATACGCAGTATTTT | NA | TRBV4-1 | NA | TRBJ2-3
CASSLVDQPQHF | TGTGCCAGCAGCTTGGTGGATCAGCCCCAGCATTTT | NA | TRBV7-9 | NA | TRBJ1-5
CASSLRSSYNEQFF | TGTGCCAGCAGCTTACGGAGCTCCTACAATGAGCAGTTCTTC | NA | TRBV7-8 | many | TRBJ2-1
CAPPVLIYEQYF | TGTGCCCCCCCCGTCCTCATCTACGAGCAGTACTTC | NA | TRBV10-3 | once | TRBJ2-7
CASSLNGQLADSYNEQFF | TGTGCCAGCAGTCTAAACGGACAGTTGGCCGATTCCTACAATGAGCAGTTCTTC | NA | TRBV12-3/TRBV12-4 | many | TRBJ2-1
CASSFRGLSETQYF | TGTGCCAGCAGTTTTCGGGGATTATCAGAGACCCAGTACTTC | NA | TRBV28 | many | TRBJ2-5
CASSVRLPSNTGELFF | TGTGCCAGCAGTGTGCGGCTGCCCTCGAACACCGGGGAGCTGTTTTTT | NA | TRBV2 | many | TRBJ2-2
CASSGGLADYNEQFF | TGTGCCAGCAGCGGGGGACTAGCGGACTACAATGAGCAGTTCTTC | TRBD2 | TRBV9 | NA | TRBJ2-1
CASSTDSPRDSGSGPPQYF | TGTGCCAGCAGCACGGACTCACCTCGGGATAGCGGGAGCGGCCCACCGCAGTACTTC | TRBD2 | TRBV7-2 | many | TRBJ2-4
CASTKGLLAEQFF | TGTGCCAGCACCAAAGGGCTACTAGCGGAGCAGTTCTTC | TRBD2 | TRBV28 | few | TRBJ2-1
CASRYTSGSYEQYF | TGTGCCAGCAGATACACTAGCGGGAGCTACGAGCAGTACTTC | TRBD2 | TRBV28 | NA | TRBJ2-7
CASSLDVGTHTGELFF | TGTGCCAGCAGCTTAGACGTCGGGACGCATACCGGGGAGCTGTTTTTT | NA | TRBV7-2 | many | TRBJ2-2
CASSQGTGMGGDEQFF | TGCGCCAGCAGCCAAGGGACAGGGATGGGGGGCGATGAGCAGTTCTTC | TRBD1 | TRBV4-1 | NA | TRBJ2-1